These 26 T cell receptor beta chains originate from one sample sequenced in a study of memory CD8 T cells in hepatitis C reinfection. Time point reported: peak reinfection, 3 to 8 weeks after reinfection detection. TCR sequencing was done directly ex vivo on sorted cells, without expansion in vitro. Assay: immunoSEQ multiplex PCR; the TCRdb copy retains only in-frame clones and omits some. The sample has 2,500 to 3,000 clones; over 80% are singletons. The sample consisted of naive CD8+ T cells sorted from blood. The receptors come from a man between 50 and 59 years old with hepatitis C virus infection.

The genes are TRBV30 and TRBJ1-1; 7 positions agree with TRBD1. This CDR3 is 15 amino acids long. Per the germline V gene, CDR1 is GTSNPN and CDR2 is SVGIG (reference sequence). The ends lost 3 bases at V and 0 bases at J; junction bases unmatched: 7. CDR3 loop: CAWSYDRALNTEAFF. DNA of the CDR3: TGTGCCTGGAGCTATGACAGGGCTTTGAACACTGAAGCTTTCTTT.

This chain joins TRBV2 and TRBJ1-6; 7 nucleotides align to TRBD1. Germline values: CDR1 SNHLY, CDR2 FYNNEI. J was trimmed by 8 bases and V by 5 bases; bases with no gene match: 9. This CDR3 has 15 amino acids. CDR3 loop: CASSLSTGIYSPLHF. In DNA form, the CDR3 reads TGTGCCAGCAGTCTCTCGACAGGGATTTATTCACCCCTCCACTTT. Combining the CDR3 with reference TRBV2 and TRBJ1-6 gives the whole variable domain EPEVTQTPSHQVTQMGQEVILRCVPISNHLYFYWYRQILGQKVEFLVSFYNNEISEKSEIFDDQFSVERPDGSNFTLKIRSTKLEDSAMYFCASSLSTGIYSPLHFGNGTRLTVT.

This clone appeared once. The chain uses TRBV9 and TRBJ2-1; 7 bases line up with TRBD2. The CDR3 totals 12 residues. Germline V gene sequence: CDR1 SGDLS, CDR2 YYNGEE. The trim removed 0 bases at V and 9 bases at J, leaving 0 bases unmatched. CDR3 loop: CASSVGGGEQFF. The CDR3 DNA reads TGTGCCAGCAGCGTAGGGGGGGGTGAGCAGTTCTTC.

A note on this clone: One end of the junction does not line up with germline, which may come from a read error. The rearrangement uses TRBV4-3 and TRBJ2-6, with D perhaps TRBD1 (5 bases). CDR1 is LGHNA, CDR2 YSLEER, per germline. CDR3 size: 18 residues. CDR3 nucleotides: TGCGCCAGCAGCCAAGACAACGGACGGATCTCTGGGGCCAACGTCCTGACCTTC. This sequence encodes CASSQDNGRISGANVLTF.

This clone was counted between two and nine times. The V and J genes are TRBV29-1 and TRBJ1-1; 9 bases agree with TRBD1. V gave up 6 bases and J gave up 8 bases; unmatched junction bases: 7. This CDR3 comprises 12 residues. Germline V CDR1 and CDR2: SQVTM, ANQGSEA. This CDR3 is CSVQKGQGEAFF. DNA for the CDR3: TGCAGCGTCCAGAAGGGACAGGGAGAAGCTTTCTTT. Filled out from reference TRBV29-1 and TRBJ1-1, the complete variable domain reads SAVISQKPSRDICQRGTSLTIQCQVDSQVTMMFWYRQQPGQSLTLIATANQGSEATYESGFVIDKFPISRPNLTFSTLTVSNMSPEDSSIYLCSVQKGQGEAFFGQGTRLTVV.

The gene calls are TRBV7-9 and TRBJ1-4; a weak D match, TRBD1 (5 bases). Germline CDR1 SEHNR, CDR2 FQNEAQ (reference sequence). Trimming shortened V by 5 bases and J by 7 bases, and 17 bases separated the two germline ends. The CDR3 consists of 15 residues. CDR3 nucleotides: TGTGCCAGCAGCCACCCGGAGGGAAGGGGTGAAAAACTGTTTTTT. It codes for CASSHPEGRGEKLFF.

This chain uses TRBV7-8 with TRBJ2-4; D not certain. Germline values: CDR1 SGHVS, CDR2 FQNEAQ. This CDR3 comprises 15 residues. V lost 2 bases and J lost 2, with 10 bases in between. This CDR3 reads CASSLTIWTKNIQYF. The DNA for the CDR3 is TGTGCCAGCAGCTTAACTATCTGGACCAAAAACATTCAGTACTTC.

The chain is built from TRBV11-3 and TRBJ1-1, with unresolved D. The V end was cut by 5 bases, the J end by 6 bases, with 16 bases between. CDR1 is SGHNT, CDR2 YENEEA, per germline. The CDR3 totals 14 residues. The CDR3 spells CASSPPESVAEAFF. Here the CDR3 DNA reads TGTGCCAGCAGCCCTCCCGAATCGGTCGCTGAAGCTTTCTTT.

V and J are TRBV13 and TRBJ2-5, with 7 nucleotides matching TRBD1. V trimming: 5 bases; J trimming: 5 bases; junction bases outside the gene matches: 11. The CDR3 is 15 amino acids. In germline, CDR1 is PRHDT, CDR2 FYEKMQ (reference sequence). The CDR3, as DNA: TGTGCCAGCAGCCCCCAGGCAGGGGGTCGGGAGACCCAGTACTTC. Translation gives CASSPQAGGRETQYF.

The CDR3 here is CASSLDGQGWYEQYF. The DNA for the CDR3 is TGTGCCAGCAGCTTAGATGGACAGGGTTGGTACGAGCAGTACTTC. This chain uses TRBV7-2 with TRBJ2-7, with 8 bases lining up with TRBD1. The germline CDR1 and CDR2 sequences are SGHTA and FQGNSA. V lost 1 base, J lost 4 bases, and 6 bases stayed unmatched. The CDR3 is 15 residues long.

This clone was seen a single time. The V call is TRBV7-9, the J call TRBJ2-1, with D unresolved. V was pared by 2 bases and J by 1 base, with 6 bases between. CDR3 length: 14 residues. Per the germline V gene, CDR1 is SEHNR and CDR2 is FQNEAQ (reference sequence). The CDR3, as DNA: TGTGCCAGCAGCTTAAGCTCGTCCTACAATGAGCAGTTCTTC. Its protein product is CASSLSSSYNEQFF.

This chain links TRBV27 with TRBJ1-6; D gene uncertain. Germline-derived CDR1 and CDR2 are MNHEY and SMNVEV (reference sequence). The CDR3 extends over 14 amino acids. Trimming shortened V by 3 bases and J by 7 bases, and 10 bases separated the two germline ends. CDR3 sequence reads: CASSLALQNSPLHF. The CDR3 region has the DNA TGTGCCAGCAGTTTGGCCCTGCAGAATTCACCCCTCCACTTT.

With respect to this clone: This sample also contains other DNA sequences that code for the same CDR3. The CDR3 sequence: CASSLEVGRSGEQYF. In DNA, the CDR3 is TGTGCCAGCAGCTTAGAAGTCGGGAGGTCGGGCGAGCAGTACTTC. The V call is TRBV7-2, the J call TRBJ2-7, with 7 nucleotides matching TRBD2. The germline gives CDR1 SGHTA, CDR2 FQGNSA. Trimming took 1 base from V and 6 from J; bases not matched to a gene: 9. The length of the CDR3 is 15 residues.

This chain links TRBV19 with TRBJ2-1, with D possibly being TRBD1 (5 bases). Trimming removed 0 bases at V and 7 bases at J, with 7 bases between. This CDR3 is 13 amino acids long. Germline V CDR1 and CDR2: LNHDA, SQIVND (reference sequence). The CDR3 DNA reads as TGTGCCAGTAGTATAGACAGGGTGAATGAGCAGTTCTTC. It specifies CASSIDRVNEQFF.

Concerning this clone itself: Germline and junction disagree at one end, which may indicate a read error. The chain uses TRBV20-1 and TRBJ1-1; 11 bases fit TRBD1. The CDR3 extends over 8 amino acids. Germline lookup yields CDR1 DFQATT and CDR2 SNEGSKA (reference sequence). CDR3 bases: TGCAGTGCCGGGGACAGGGGGTTT. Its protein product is CSAGDRGF.

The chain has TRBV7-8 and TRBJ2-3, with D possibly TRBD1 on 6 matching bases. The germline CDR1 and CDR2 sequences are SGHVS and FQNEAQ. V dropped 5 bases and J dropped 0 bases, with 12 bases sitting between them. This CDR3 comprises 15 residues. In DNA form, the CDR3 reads TGTGCCAGCAGCAAACAGGACAGAAGCACAGATACGCAGTATTTT. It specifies CASSKQDRSTDTQYF.

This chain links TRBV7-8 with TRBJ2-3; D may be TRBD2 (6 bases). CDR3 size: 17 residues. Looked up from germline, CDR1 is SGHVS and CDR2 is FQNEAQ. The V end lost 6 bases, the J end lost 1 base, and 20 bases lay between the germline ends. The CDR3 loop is CASSPPGASMGTDTQYF. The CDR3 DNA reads TGTGCCAGCAGTCCGCCGGGAGCCTCCATGGGCACAGATACGCAGTATTTT. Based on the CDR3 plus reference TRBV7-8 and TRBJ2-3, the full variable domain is GAGVSQSPRYKVAKRGQDVALRCDPISGHVSLFWYQQALGQGPEFLTYFQNEAQLDKSGLPSDRFFAERPEGSVSTLKIQRTQQEDSAVYLCASSPPGASMGTDTQYFGPGTRLTVL.

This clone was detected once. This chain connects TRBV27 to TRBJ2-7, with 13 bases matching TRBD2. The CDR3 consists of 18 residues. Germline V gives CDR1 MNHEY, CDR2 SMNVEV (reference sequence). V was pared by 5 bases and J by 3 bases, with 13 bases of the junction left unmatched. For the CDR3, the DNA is TGTGCCAGCAGTCCAGGACTAGCGGGAGCCCTACCCCACTACGAGCAGTACTTC. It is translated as CASSPGLAGALPHYEQYF.

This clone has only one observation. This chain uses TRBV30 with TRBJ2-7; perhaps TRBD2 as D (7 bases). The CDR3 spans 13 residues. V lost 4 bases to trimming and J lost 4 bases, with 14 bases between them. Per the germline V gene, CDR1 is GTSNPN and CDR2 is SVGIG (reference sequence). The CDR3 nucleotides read TGTGCCTGGACGGGGGGCCTCCGGTACGAGCAGTACTTC. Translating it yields CAWTGGLRYEQYF.

The CDR3 DNA reads TGTGCCAGCAGCTTAGCGGGAGGGAGCTCCTACAATGAGCAGTTCTTC. This encodes CASSLAGGSSYNEQFF. This rearrangement joins TRBV11-2 to TRBJ2-1; 8 positions agree with TRBD2. Germline trimming cut 1 base from V and 0 bases from J; bases unmatched to any gene: 2. The CDR3 spans 16 residues. CDR1 is SGHAT and CDR2 is FQNNGV in the germline V gene.

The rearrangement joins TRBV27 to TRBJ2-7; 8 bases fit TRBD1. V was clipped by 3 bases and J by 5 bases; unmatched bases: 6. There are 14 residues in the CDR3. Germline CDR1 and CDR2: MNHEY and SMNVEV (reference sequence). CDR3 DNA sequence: TGTGCCAGCAGTTTTGCGGGACAGGCTGACGAGCAGTACTTC. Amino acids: CASSFAGQADEQYF.

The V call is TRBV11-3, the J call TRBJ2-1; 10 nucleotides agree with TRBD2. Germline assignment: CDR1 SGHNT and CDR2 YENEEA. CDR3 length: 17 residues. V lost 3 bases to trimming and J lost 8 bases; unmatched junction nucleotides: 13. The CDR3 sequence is CASSFDGQASGSYEQFF. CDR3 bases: TGTGCCAGCAGCTTTGATGGTCAGGCTAGCGGGAGCTATGAGCAGTTCTTC.

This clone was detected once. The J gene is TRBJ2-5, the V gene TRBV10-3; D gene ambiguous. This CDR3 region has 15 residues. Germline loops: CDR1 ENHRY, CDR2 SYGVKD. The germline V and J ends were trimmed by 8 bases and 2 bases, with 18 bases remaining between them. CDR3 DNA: TGTGCCATCGCCCCTTTAGCCGTCGGGCAAGAGACCCAGTACTTC. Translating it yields CAIAPLAVGQETQYF.

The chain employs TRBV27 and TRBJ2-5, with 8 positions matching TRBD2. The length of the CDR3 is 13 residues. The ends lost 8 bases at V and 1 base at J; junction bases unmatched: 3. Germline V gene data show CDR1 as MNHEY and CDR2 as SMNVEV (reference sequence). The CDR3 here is CASPGGVQETQYF. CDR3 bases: TGTGCCAGCCCGGGGGGGGTCCAAGAGACCCAGTACTTC.

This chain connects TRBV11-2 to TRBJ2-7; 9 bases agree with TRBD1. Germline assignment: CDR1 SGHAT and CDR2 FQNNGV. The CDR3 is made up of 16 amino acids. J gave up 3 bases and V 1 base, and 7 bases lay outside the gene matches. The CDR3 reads CASSLGNTGGIYEQYF. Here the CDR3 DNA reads TGTGCCAGCAGCTTAGGGAATACAGGGGGCATCTACGAGCAGTACTTC.

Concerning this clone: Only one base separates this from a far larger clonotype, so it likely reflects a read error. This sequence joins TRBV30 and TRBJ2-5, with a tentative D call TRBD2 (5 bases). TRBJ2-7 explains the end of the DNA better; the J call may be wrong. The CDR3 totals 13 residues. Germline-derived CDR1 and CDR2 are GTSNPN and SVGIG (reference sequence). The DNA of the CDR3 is TGTGCCTGGACTCCGGGAAAGGGCTACGAGCAGTACTTC. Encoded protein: CAWTPGKGYEQYF.